This T cell receptor beta chain appears in the sequencing data of a study of CD8 T cells in Susac syndrome. Study information: Treatment at blood withdrawal was none, corticosteroids, or intravenous immunoglobulin alone in Susac syndrome patients.

Comments on this clonotype: What it binds is not known.

Findings and limits, study-wide: Detection of Susac-specific public clones gave approximately 16 in total CD8+ repertoires and several in CD8+ TEMRA repertoires.

Sequencing of TCR beta covered CD8+ and CD4+ T cells obtained from blood. CDR1 SGHDT and CDR2 YYEEEE come from the germline V gene. This CDR3 has 13 residues. V was trimmed by 5 bases and J by 2 bases, leaving 9 bases between them. The authors reverse transcribed roughly 0.5 to 1 ug RNA with random hexamers. Amplification of TCR beta CDR3 used immunoSEQ multiplex PCR across 54 Vbeta and 13 Jbeta. One entry per CDR3 protein results from TCRdb running MiXCR on the immunoSEQ multiplex PCR reads. Of about 110,000 distinct CDR3 sequences in the sample, roughly 94% are singletons; the top ten hold around 0.41%.

Sequencing was done on a sample of CD8+ T cells from PBMCs. The TCR was taken from a human donor with Susac syndrome. This rearrangement joins TRBV5-6 to TRBJ2-3; D gene unclear. DNA for the CDR3: TGTGCCAGCAGGGAAGAAAACACAGATACGCAGTATTTT. Amino acid sequence: CASREENTDTQYF.